The next 23 T cell receptor beta chains were all read from a single sample in a study of T-cell memory formation after mild COVID-19. TCRdb reanalysed the 5' RACE reads using MiXCR and keeps one entry per CDR3 protein. Here the sample spans fewer than 350,000 distinct CDR3 sequences, under 8.5% being singletons. Source material: PBMCs or a T cell subset sorted from them (not recorded which). The origin of the receptors is a man younger than 30 who had mild COVID-19 (a few samples of this study predate the infection). Cell type and time point are not known.

In this sample, this clonotype turned up a few times. The V and J genes are TRBV5-1 and TRBJ2-1, with TRBD1 matching 10 bases. The germline gives CDR1 SGHRS, CDR2 YFSETQ. The CDR3 contains 15 residues. J gave up 6 bases and V 2 bases, and 5 bases lay outside the gene matches. In DNA form, the CDR3 reads TGCGCCAGCAGCTTCCGGACAGGGGGACTCAATGAGCAGTTCTTC. This translates into CASSFRTGGLNEQFF.

This clonotype was observed a few times. The chain combines TRBV6-5 with TRBJ2-7; D ambiguous. The CDR3 runs to 14 residues. Trimming stripped 6 bases from V and 4 bases from J, with 16 bases between. From germline, CDR1 is MNHEY and CDR2 SVGAGI. The CDR3 DNA reads TGTGCCAGCAGCGCCACCCTACTTGCTTACGAGCAGTACGTC. Protein sequence: CASSATLLAYEQYV.

This clonotype was seen more than once but under ten times. This rearrangement joins TRBV4-2 to TRBJ2-1; 8 bases align to TRBD2. Germline V gene lookup returns CDR1 LGHNA and CDR2 YNFKEQ. The CDR3 consists of 16 residues. J gave up 4 bases and V 0 bases, and 5 bases lay outside the gene matches. CDR3 in amino acids: CASSQEPAGGYNEQFF. DNA for the CDR3: TGTGCCAGCAGCCAAGAGCCTGCGGGGGGATACAATGAGCAGTTCTTC.

The table lists this clonotype with many counts. The gene calls are TRBV7-2 and TRBJ2-3; a weak D match, TRBD2 (5 bases). Germline CDR1 SGHTA, CDR2 FQGNSA. The CDR3 is 17 residues long. V was shortened by 1 base and J by 2 bases, with 16 bases between the two germline ends. The CDR3 DNA follows: TGTGCCAGCAGCTTAGGAGGGCCCCTAGCTCACACAGATACGCAGTATTTT. Its protein is CASSLGGPLAHTDTQYF.

The genes are TRBV29-1 and TRBJ2-7; D is unresolved. From germline, CDR1 is SQVTM and CDR2 ANQGSEA. The CDR3 covers 13 residues. V was trimmed by 4 bases and J by 3 bases, leaving 13 bases between them. The CDR3 nucleotides are TGCAGCGTTGTATATTTGGGTAACTACGAGCAGTACTTC. Its translation: CSVVYLGNYEQYF.

This clonotype came up a few times. V gene TRBV28 combines with J gene TRBJ2-7; 9 positions match TRBD1. CDR3 length: 15 amino acids. The ends lost 3 bases at V and 7 bases at J; junction bases unmatched: 10. Germline-derived CDR1 and CDR2 are MDHEN and SYDVKM. The CDR3 bases are TGTGCCAGCAGTTTCACAGGGGGCTATTCGGGGGAGCAGTACGTC. This sequence encodes CASSFTGGYSGEQYV.

This rearrangement joins TRBV7-2 to TRBJ2-5, with D possibly TRBD2 on 5 matching bases. Germline lookup yields CDR1 SGHTA and CDR2 FQGNSA. The CDR3 sequence is 13 residues long. The V end lost 1 base, the J end lost 7 bases, and 10 bases lay between the germline ends. This chain's CDR3 is CASSLGLGGTQYF. CDR3 DNA sequence: TGTGCCAGCAGCTTAGGGCTAGGAGGGACCCAGTACTTC.

This clonotype was detected only a few times. J is TRBJ1-5 and V is TRBV20-1, with D uncertain. The V gene lost 5 bases and the J gene lost 4 bases, with 12 bases spanning the gap. Germline CDR1 reads DFQATT; CDR2 reads SNEGSKA (reference sequence). The CDR3 sequence is 13 residues long. The CDR3 here is CSARAITNQPQHF. Here the CDR3 DNA reads TGCAGTGCTCGGGCCATAACAAATCAGCCCCAGCATTTT.

This clonotype was counted ten times or more. The chain is built from TRBV7-2 and TRBJ2-1; 9 nucleotides match TRBD2. The CDR3 spans 14 residues. With 3 bases clipped from V and 7 bases from J, the junction kept 4 bases outside the gene matches. Germline V CDR1 and CDR2: SGHTA, FQGNSA. The CDR3 region has the DNA TGTGCCAGCAGCTTTGGCGGGGGGGTGAATGAGCAGTTCTTC. Protein product: CASSFGGGVNEQFF.

A few counts support this clonotype. The V call is TRBV18, the J call TRBJ1-4, with D possibly being TRBD1 (5 bases). The CDR3 runs to 15 residues. Germline V gene data show CDR1 as KGHSH and CDR2 as LQKENI. V lost 0 bases, J lost 7 bases, and 12 bases lay in between. Written as DNA, the CDR3 is TGTGCCAGCTCACCACCGGGGGTCCTGGGTGAAAAACTGTTTTTT. Protein sequence: CASSPPGVLGEKLFF.

This clonotype was seen at least ten times. The J gene is TRBJ2-2, the V gene TRBV24-1, with TRBD1 identical over 7 bases. Per germline, CDR1 KGHDR and CDR2 SFDVKD. This CDR3 is 17 amino acids long. Trimming at V came to 4 bases and at J to 0 bases, leaving 7 bases not matched to a gene. Here the CDR3 DNA reads TGTGCCACCAGTGAACTAGGGACAGCTGCGAACACCGGGGAGCTGTTTTTT. The encoded protein is CATSELGTAANTGELFF.

This clonotype was seen a handful of times. The CDR3, as DNA: TGTGCCAGCAGTCACCGGACGGGGCGGGCCGCCTACAATGAGCAGTTCTTC. This codes for CASSHRTGRAAYNEQFF. The rearrangement uses TRBV6-5 and TRBJ2-1, with D perhaps TRBD1 or TRBD2 (5 bases each). The germline gives CDR1 MNHEY, CDR2 SVGAGI. Trimming shortened V by 5 bases and J by 2 bases, and 19 bases separated the two germline ends. The CDR3 runs 17 residues.

V is TRBV6-5 and J is TRBJ2-7; no clear D. V lost 6 bases to trimming and J lost 2 bases, with 17 bases between them. CDR3 length: 15 residues. Germline V gives CDR1 MNHEY, CDR2 SVGAGI. The CDR3 sequence is CASRTGQELTYEQYF. CDR3 coding DNA: TGTGCCAGCAGGACCGGGCAGGAGCTGACCTACGAGCAGTACTTC.

This clonotype was found a few times. The CDR3 here is CASSFSLGYGYTF. In DNA, the CDR3 is TGTGCCAGCAGTTTTTCGTTGGGCTATGGCTACACCTTC. The V gene is TRBV27, the J gene TRBJ1-2; D not certain. V shed 3 bases and J shed 4 bases, with 9 bases lying between them. This CDR3 spans 13 amino acids. Germline V gene lookup returns CDR1 MNHEY and CDR2 SMNVEV (reference sequence).

This clonotype was seen a few times. Germline is not matched at one junction end, which may reflect a read error. V and J are TRBV7-7 and TRBJ2-1; D call uncertain. Germline loops: CDR1 SSHAT, CDR2 FNYEAQ (reference sequence). The CDR3 extends over 13 amino acids. In DNA, the CDR3 is TGTGCTAGCAGCCCAAGCCCCCCGGATGAGCAGTTCTTC. Protein sequence: CASSPSPPDEQFF.

This clonotype was seen repeatedly, ten times or more. The gene calls are TRBV10-3 and TRBJ2-5; 10 positions match TRBD1. Looked up from germline, CDR1 is ENHRY and CDR2 is SYGVKD. The CDR3 runs to 14 residues. V shed 6 bases and J 2 bases; nucleotides not matched to a gene: 3. Here the CDR3 reads CAISRDRGQETQYF. CDR3 nucleotides: TGTGCCATCAGCCGGGACAGGGGACAAGAGACCCAGTACTTC.

This clonotype was picked up a small number of times. The rearrangement links TRBV5-1 to TRBJ2-7, with D unresolved. CDR1 is SGHRS, CDR2 YFSETQ, per germline. V was pared by 1 base and J by 1 base, with 9 bases between. The CDR3 runs to 14 residues. In DNA form, the CDR3 reads TGCGCCAGCAGCTTGAATCCCTCATCCTACGAGCAGTACTTC. Protein sequence: CASSLNPSSYEQYF.

In this sample, this clonotype turned up a few times. The chain links TRBV4-1 to TRBJ1-2; D call uncertain. Looked up from germline, CDR1 is MGHRA and CDR2 is YSYEKL. The CDR3 has 13 residues. V was cut by 3 bases and J by 4 bases, with 9 bases left in between. CDR3 residues: CASSQWEGYGYTF. CDR3 bases: TGCGCCAGCAGCCAGTGGGAAGGCTATGGCTACACCTTC.

The chain couples TRBV6-5 to TRBJ2-2; D tentatively reads TRBD1 or TRBD2 (5 bases each). V dropped 2 bases and J dropped 4 bases, with 8 bases sitting between them. The CDR3 consists of 14 residues. Germline lookup yields CDR1 MNHEY and CDR2 SVGAGI. For the CDR3, the DNA is TGTGCCAGCAGTTACGGGGGTAGCACCGGGGAGCTGTTTTTT. Translating it yields CASSYGGSTGELFF.

CDR3 sequence (DNA): TGCGCCAGCAGCTTGGTAGGTGGACAGAATTCACCCCTCCACTTT. Residues: CASSLVGGQNSPLHF. The chain is built from TRBV5-1 and TRBJ1-6, with a weak D call TRBD1 (6 bases). Between the trimmed V and J ends, which lost 0 bases and 7 bases, there was a span of 11 bases. In germline, CDR1 is SGHRS, CDR2 YFSETQ. The CDR3 totals 15 residues.

The chain carries TRBV20-1 and TRBJ2-7; D not resolved. Trimming cost V 7 bases and J 2 bases, with 9 bases left between them. The CDR3 sequence is 11 residues long. CDR1 is DFQATT and CDR2 is SNEGSKA in the germline V gene (reference sequence). This CDR3 is CSVGGPYEQYF. The CDR3 DNA is TGCAGTGTGGGCGGCCCCTACGAGCAGTACTTC.

This clonotype turned up a few times. This sequence joins TRBV7-2 and TRBJ2-5, with D tentatively TRBD2 (7 bases). Deletions cut 2 bases from V and 7 bases from J, with 17 bases between. There are 15 residues in the CDR3. The germline V gene has CDR1 SGHTA and CDR2 FQGNSA. The CDR3 DNA reads as TGTGCCAGCAGCTTAAGGCGGGGGCCCGGAGGGACCCAGTACTTC. Its translation is CASSLRRGPGGTQYF.

This clonotype was seen a few times. The CDR3 DNA reads TGTGCCAGCAGCTCCACGGCCGGTGGGGGAGAGACCCAGTACTTC. Protein product: CASSSTAGGGETQYF. The genes are TRBV7-3 and TRBJ2-5, with D possibly being TRBD1 or TRBD2 (5 bases each). V gave up 4 bases and J gave up 4 bases, with 16 bases separating them. The CDR3 sequence is 15 residues long. Germline-derived CDR1 and CDR2 are SGHTA and FQGTGA.